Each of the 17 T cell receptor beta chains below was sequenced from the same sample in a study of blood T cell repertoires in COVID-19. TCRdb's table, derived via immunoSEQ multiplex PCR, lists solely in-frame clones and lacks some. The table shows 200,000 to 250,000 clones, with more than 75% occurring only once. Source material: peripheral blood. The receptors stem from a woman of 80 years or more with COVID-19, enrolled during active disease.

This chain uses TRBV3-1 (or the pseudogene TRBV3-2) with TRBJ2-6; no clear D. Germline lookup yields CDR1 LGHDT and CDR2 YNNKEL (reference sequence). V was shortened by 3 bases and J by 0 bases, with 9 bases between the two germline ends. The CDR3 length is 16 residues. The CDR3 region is CASSHPPYSGANVLTF. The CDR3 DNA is TGTGCCAGCAGCCATCCTCCCTACTCTGGGGCCAACGTCCTGACTTTC.

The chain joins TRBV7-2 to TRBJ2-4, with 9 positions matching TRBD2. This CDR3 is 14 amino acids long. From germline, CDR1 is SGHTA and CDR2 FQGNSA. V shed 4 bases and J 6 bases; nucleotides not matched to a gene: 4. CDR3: CASSSGLALNIQYF. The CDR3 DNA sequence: TGTGCCAGCAGCTCGGGACTAGCTTTAAACATTCAGTACTTC.

Here the CDR3 reads CASSYSSQESYTF. CDR3 sequence (DNA): TGTGCCAGCAGTTACTCGAGCCAGGAAAGCTACACCTTC. The chain carries TRBV6-5 and TRBJ1-2, with no clear D. The CDR3 contains 13 residues. V lost 0 bases and J lost 9, with 11 bases in between. Germline V gene data show CDR1 as MNHEY and CDR2 as SVGAGI.

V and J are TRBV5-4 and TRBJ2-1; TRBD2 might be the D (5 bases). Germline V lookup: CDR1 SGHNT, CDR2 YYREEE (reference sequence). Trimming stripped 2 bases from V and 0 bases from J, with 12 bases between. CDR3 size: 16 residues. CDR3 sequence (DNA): TGTGCCAGCAGCTTCCCGGGAAGTAGCTCCTACAATGAGCAGTTCTTC. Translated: CASSFPGSSSYNEQFF. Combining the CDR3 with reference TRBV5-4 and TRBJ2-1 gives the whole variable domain ETGVTQSPTHLIKTRGQQVTLRCSSQSGHNTVSWYQQALGQGPQFIFQYYREEENGRGNFPPRFSGLQFPNYSSELNVNALELDDSALYLCASSFPGSSSYNEQFFGPGTRLTVL.

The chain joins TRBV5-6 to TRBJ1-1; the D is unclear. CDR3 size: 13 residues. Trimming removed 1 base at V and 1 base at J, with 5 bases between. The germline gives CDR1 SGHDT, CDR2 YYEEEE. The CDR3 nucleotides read TGTGCCAGCAGCTTGAGAGAGAACACTGAAGCTTTCTTT. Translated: CASSLRENTEAFF.

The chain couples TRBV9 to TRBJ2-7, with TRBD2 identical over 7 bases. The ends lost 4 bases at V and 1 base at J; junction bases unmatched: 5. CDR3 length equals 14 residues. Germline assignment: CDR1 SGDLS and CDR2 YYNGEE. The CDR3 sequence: CASSPGLGSYEQYF. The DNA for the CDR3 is TGTGCCAGCAGCCCCGGACTAGGTTCCTACGAGCAGTACTTC.

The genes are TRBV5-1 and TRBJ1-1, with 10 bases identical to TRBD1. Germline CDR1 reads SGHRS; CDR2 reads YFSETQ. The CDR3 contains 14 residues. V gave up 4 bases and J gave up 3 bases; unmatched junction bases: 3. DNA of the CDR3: TGCGCCAGCAGCGGACAGGGGGTCTACACTGAAGCTTTCTTT. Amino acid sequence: CASSGQGVYTEAFF.

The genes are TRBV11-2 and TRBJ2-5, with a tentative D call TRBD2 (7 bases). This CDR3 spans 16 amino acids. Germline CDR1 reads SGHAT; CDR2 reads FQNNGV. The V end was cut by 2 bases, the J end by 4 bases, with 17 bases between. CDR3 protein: CASSLQQTGLGETQYF. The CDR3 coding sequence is TGTGCCAGCAGCTTACAACAGACAGGACTAGGAGAGACCCAGTACTTC.

CDR3 protein: CATCEGLGNTIYF. Here the CDR3 DNA reads TGTGCCACGTGCGAGGGTTTAGGAAACACCATATATTTT. V is TRBV18 and J is TRBJ1-3; D not certain. CDR1 is KGHSH, CDR2 LQKENI, per germline. Trimming removed 10 bases at V and 4 bases at J, with 14 bases between. The CDR3 spans 13 residues.

The CDR3 protein is CASSSGLTETQYF. CDR3 DNA sequence: TGTGCCAGCAGCTCGGGACTAACGGAGACCCAGTACTTC. V is TRBV7-2 and J is TRBJ2-5, with 7 bases aligning to TRBD2. The CDR3 totals 13 residues. J was trimmed by 5 bases and V by 4 bases; bases with no gene match: 4. Germline V gene lookup returns CDR1 SGHTA and CDR2 FQGNSA.

The CDR3 DNA follows: TGTGCCAGTCGGACGCAGGGGAACTATGGCTACACCTTC. The encoded protein is CASRTQGNYGYTF. The gene calls are TRBV19 and TRBJ1-2; tentative D call: TRBD1 (6 bases). With 8 bases removed from V and 2 bases from J, the gap between germline ends came to 12 bases. The CDR3 spans 13 residues. Germline assignment: CDR1 LNHDA and CDR2 SQIVND (reference sequence).

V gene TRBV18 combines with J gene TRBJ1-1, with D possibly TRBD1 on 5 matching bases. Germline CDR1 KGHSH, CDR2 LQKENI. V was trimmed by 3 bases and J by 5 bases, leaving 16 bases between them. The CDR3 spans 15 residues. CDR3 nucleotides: TGTGCCAGCTCACCCTGGCTGGGGGGTATGACTGAAGCTTTCTTT. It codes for CASSPWLGGMTEAFF.

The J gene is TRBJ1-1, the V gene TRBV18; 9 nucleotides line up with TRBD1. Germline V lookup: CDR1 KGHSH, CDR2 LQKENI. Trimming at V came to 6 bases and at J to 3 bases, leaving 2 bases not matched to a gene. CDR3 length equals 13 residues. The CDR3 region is CASSGQGHTEAFF. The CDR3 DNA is TGTGCCAGCTCCGGACAGGGGCACACTGAAGCTTTCTTT. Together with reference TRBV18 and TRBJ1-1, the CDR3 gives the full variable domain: NAGVMQNPRHLVRRRGQEARLRCSPMKGHSHVYWYRQLPEEGLKFMVYLQKENIIDESGMPKERFSAEFPKEGPSILRIQQVVRGDSAAYFCASSGQGHTEAFFGQGTRLTVV.

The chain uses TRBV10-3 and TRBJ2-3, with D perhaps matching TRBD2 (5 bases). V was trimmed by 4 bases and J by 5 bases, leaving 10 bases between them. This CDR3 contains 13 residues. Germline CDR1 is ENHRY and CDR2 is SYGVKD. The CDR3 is CAISVRDLDTQYF. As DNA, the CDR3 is TGTGCCATCAGTGTACGGGATTTAGATACGCAGTATTTT.

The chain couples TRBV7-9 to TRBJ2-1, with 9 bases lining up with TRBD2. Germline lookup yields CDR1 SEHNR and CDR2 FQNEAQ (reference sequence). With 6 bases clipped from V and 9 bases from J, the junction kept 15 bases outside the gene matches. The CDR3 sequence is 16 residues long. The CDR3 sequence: CASRTSGEGPSGEQFF. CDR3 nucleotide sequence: TGTGCCAGCAGGACTAGCGGAGAGGGCCCCTCGGGTGAGCAGTTCTTC.

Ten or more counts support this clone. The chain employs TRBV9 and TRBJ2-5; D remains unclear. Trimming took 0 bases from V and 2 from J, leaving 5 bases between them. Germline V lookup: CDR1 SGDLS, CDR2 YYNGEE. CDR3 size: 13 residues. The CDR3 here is CASSVDLQETQYF. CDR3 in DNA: TGTGCCAGCAGCGTAGATCTTCAAGAGACCCAGTACTTC.

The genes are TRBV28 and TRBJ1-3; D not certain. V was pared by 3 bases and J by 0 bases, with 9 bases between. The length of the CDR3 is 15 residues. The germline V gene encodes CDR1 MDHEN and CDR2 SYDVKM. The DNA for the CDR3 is TGTGCCAGCAGTTTCTTACAGAGCTCTGGAAACACCATATATTTT. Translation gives CASSFLQSSGNTIYF.